This T cell receptor beta chain was sequenced in a study of Graves' ophthalmopathy and Graves' hyperthyroidism. Overall study findings and caveats: Clonotypes were expanded in thyroid at above 0.001 frequency, and most also appeared in blood. Ophthalmopathy versus stable hyperthyroidism: 13-signature model gave just under 90% sensitivity, 75% to 83% specificity.

This clonotype has a count of ten or more. Antigen specificity is unknown. The germline gives CDR1 SNHLY, CDR2 FYNNEI. This CDR3 is built from 17 residues. Losses at the gene ends were 9 bases for V and 2 bases for J; bases not matched to a gene: 13. With a duration under 3 months, ophthalmopathy in the donors showed moderate-to-severe activity, CAS ≥3 and NOSPECS ≥4. Amplified material comprised TCR beta CDR3 regions derived from RNA transcripts. Amplification began with first-round RT-PCR using HTBI primers, then second-round multiplex PCR was performed. One entry per CDR3 protein results from TCRdb running MiXCR on the multiplex PCR reads. Among more than 550,000 distinct CDR3 sequences listed, roughly 39% were seen once.

This chain links TRBV2 with TRBJ2-6; 7 positions match TRBD2. The clonotype comes from an adult man with Graves' ophthalmopathy. What was sequenced was peripheral blood. The CDR3 is CARPPGEGSPGANVLTF. DNA for the CDR3: TGTGCCAGACCCCCCGGGGAGGGGAGCCCTGGGGCCAACGTCCTGACTTTC.